This TCR beta chain was sequenced in a study of CD8 T cells in ankylosing spondylitis. This clonotype has at least ten counts. Its antigen is not identified. Trimming cost V 1 base and J 2 bases, with 10 bases left between them. Germline V lookup: CDR1 SGDLS, CDR2 YYNGEE. CDR3 length equals 15 residues. Making the TCR beta libraries involved quantitative 5'-RACE with molecular barcodes. TCRdb independently ran MiXCR on the 5' RACE reads; one entry per CDR3 protein. This sample carries roughly 40,000 distinct CDR3 sequences, 4% of them seen once, and the ten largest clones take roughly 4.2%. Findings and caveats of the study: Reportedly, significant enrichment of disease-linked clones occurred in matched ankylosing spondylitis synovial fluid. For ankylosing spondylitis blood, a TCR beta motif of several highly homologous variants appeared characteristic.

The sequenced sample consisted of blood, either unsorted or a sorted T cell fraction (not recorded which). This sequence originates from a female donor with ankylosing spondylitis or in good health (not recorded which). The chain couples TRBV9 to TRBJ1-3; D gene uncertain. The CDR3 bases are TGTGCCAGCAGCGTATCGGGAGACCCTGGAAACACCATATATTTT. As protein: CASSVSGDPGNTIYF. Full variable domain (rest looked up from reference TRBV9 and TRBJ1-3): DSGVTQTPKHLITATGQRVTLRCSPRSGDLSVYWYQQSLDQGLQFLIQYYNGEERAKGNILERFSAQQFPDLHSELNLSSLELGDSALYFCASSVSGDPGNTIYFGEGSWLTVV.